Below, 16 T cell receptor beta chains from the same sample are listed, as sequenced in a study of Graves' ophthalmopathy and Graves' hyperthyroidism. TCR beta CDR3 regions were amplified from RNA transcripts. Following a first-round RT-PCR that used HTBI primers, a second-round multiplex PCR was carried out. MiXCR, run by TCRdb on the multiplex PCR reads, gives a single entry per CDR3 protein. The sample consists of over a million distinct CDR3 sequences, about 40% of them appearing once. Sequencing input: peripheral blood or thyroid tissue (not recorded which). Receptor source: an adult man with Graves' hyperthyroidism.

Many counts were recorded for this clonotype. CDR3 sequence reads: CASSVSGRDKQYF. DNA for the CDR3: TGTGCCAGTAGCGTTTCCGGGAGAGACAAGCAGTACTTC. The J gene is TRBJ2-7, the V gene TRBV19; possible D gene TRBD2, 6 bases. CDR3 length: 13 residues. In germline, CDR1 is LNHDA, CDR2 SQIVND (reference sequence). V was pared by 6 bases and J by 8 bases, with 17 bases between.

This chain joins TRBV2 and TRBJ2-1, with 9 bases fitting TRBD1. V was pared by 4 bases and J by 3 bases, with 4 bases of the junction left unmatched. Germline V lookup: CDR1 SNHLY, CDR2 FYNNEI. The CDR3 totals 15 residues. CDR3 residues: CASSVRTGDYNEQFF. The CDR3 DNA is TGTGCCAGCAGTGTCAGGACAGGGGACTACAATGAGCAGTTCTTC.

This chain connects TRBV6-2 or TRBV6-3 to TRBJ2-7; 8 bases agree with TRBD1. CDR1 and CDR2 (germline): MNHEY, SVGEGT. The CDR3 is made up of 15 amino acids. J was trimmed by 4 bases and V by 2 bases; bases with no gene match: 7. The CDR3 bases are TGTGCCAGCAGTTACCACGACAGGGGAGAGTACGAGCAGTACTTC. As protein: CASSYHDRGEYEQYF.

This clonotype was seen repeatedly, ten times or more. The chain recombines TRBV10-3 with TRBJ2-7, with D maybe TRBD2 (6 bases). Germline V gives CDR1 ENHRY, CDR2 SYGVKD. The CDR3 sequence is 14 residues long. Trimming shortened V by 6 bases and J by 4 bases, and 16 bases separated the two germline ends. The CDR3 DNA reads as TGTGCCATCAGATCGGCGGGACGGGAATACGAGCAGTACTTC. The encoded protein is CAIRSAGREYEQYF.

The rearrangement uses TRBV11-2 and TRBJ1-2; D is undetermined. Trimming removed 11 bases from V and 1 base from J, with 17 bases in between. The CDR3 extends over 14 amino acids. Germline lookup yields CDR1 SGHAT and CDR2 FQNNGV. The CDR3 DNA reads TGTGCCTGGAGTGAGGGTAACAATAACTATGGCTACACCTTC. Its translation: CAWSEGNNNYGYTF.

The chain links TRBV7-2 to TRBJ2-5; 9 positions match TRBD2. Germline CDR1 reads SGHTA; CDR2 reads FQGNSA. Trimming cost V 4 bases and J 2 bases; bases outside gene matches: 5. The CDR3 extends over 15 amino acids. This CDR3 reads CASSSSGTTQETQYF. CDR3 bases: TGTGCCAGCAGCTCTAGCGGGACTACTCAAGAGACCCAGTACTTC.

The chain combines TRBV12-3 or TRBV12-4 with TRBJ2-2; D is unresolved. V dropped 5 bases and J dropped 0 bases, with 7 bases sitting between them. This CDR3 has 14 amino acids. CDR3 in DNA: TGTGCCAGCAGTAGTAACGCGAACACCGGGGAGCTGTTTTTT. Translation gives CASSSNANTGELFF.

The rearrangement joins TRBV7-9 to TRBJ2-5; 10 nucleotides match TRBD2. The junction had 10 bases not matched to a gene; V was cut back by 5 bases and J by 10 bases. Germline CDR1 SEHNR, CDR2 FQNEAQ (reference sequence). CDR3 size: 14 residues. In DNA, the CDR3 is TGTGCCAGCAGCCCCGGACTAGCGGCTGAGGGCCAGTACTTC. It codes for CASSPGLAAEGQYF.

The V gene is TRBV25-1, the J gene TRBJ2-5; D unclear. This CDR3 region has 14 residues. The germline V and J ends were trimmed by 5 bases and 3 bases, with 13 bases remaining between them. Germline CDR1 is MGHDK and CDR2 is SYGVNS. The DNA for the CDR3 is TGTGCCAGCAGTCAACACAGCTTGAAAGAGACCCAGTACTTC. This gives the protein CASSQHSLKETQYF.

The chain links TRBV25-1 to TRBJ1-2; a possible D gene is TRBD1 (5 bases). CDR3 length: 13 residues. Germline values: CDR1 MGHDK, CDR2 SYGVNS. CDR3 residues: CARDVQGGYGYTF. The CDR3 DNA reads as TGTGCTAGAGATGTGCAGGGCGGCTATGGCTACACCTTC.

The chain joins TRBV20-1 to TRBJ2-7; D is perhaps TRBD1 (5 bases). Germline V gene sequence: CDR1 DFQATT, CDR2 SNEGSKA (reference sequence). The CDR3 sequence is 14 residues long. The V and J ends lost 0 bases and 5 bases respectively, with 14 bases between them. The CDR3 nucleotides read TGCAGTGCTAGAGATAGAAGGGGCTCGGACGAGCAGTACTTC. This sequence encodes CSARDRRGSDEQYF.

The CDR3 DNA follows: TGTGCCAGCAGTGAAAGGGGGACCGGGACCCAGTACTTC. This encodes CASSERGTGTQYF. The rearrangement joins TRBV2 to TRBJ2-5; possible D gene TRBD1, 6 bases. This CDR3 is built from 13 residues. V was trimmed by 2 bases and J by 7 bases, leaving 11 bases between them. The V gene's germline CDR1 is SNHLY and CDR2 FYNNEI.

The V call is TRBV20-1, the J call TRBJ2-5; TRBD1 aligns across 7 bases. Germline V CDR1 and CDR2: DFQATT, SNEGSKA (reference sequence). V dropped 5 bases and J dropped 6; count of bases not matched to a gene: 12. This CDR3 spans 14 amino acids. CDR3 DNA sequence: TGCAGTGCTTCTACGACAGGGCGTGTGCAGACCCAGTACTTC. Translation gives CSASTTGRVQTQYF.

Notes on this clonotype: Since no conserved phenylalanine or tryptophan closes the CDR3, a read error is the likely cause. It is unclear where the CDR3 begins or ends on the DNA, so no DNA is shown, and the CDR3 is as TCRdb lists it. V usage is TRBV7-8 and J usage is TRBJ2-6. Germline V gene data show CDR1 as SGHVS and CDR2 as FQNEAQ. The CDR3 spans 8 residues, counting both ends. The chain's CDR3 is CASSSANT.

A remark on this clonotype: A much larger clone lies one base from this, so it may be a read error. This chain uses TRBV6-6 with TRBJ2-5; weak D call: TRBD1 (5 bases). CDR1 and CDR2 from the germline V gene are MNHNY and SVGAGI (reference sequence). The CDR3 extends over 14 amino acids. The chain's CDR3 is CASSYSRQQEAQYF. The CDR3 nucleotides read TGTGCCAGCAGTTACTCCCGACAGCAAGAGGCCCAGTACTTC.

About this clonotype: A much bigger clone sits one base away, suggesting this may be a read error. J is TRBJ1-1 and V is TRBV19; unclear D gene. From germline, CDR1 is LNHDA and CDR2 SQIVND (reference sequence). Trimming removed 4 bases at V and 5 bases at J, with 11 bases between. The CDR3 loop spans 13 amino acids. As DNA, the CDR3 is TGTGCCAGTAGTACACGTTCTGTAACTGAAGCTTTCTTT. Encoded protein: CASSTRSVTEAFF.